This TCR beta chain was captured in a study of blood T cells in healthy people across ages. This clonotype was recorded a few times. Samples each had at least 5.5 micrograms of total RNA extracted. Through a sample-barcoded 5' primer and a J-beta primer mix, a second PCR was run for roughly 6 to 12 cycles. Every cDNA was tagged by a template-switch adaptor with 12 random nucleotides. Each sample yielded at least 2.5 million CDR3-containing paired-end reads. TCRdb analysed the 5' RACE reads with MiXCR anew, one entry per CDR3 protein. The repertoire holds fewer than 1.5 million distinct CDR3 sequences, with about 43% as singletons. The germline V gene has CDR1 MNHNY and CDR2 SVGAGI (reference sequence). The CDR3 is 16 amino acids. V was clipped by 0 bases and J by 0 bases, with 9 bases between them.

The sample comprised blood. V usage is TRBV6-6 and J usage is TRBJ2-1; D remains ambiguous. This TCR was sampled from a young woman in good health. The CDR3 nucleotides are TGTGCCAGCAGTTACTCCTACCCGAGCTCCTACAATGAGCAGTTCTTC. Translating it yields CASSYSYPSSYNEQFF.